This T cell receptor (beta chain) was sequenced for a study of T cell clones after liver transplantation. Study at large: Pre-transplant mixed lymphocyte reactions yielded third-party-reactive TCRbeta sequences as comparators for graft-donor-reactive sequences. Until 12-24 months post-transplant, subjects got standard immunosuppression and no induction. At least one year of complete immunosuppression withdrawal without enzymes over twice normal defined tolerance. Overall study findings and caveats: A significant post-transplant drop in circulating graft-donor-reactive CD4 TCRbeta sequences occurred in most of the 8 subjects.

A note on this clone: Antigen specificity is unknown.

The table came from immunoSEQ multiplex PCR; TCRdb's copy has only in-frame clones and leaves some out. The profile shows roughly 80,000 clones, about 82% of them singletons. The ends were cut back, 4 bases at V and 5 bases at J, with 11 bases in the middle. Germline V gene data show CDR1 as SQVTM and CDR2 as ANQGSEA. The CDR3 is 12 residues long. This TCR was recovered from a human patient who received a liver transplant. A share of the T cells may be of graft donor origin. The genes are TRBV29-1 and TRBJ1-1; a weak D match, TRBD1 (6 bases). The material sequenced was CD4+ T cells from blood, taken just over 45 months after liver transplant. The CDR3 nucleotides read TGCAGCGTTGGCCAGAGGGGGACTGAAGCTTTCTTT. Its protein product is CSVGQRGTEAFF.